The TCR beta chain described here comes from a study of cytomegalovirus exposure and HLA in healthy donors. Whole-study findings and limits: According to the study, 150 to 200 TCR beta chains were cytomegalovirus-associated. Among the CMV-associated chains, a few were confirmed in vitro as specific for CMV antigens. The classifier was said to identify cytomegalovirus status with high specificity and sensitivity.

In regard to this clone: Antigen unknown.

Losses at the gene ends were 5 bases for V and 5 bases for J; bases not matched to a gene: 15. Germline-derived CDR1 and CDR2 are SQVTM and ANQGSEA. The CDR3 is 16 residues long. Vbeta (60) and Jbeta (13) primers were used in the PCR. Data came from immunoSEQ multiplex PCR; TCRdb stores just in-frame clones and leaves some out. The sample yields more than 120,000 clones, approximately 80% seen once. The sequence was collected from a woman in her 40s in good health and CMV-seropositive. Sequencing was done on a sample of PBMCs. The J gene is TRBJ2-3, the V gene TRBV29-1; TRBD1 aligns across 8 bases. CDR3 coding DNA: TGCAGCGTTATGCCTCCCGGGACAGGTATGAGAGATACGCAGTATTTT. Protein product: CSVMPPGTGMRDTQYF.